Described below is a single T cell receptor (beta chain) sequence and its context. Its antigen is not identified. This entry belongs to a study of OX40 agonist ivuxolimab in advanced cancers. Overall study context: Patients received ivuxolimab, an intravenous treatment, every 2 weeks at 0.01 to 10 mg/kg. The mean age was approximately 60 years, ranging from about 20 to 79, with around four fifths of participants male. Regarding the study as a whole: At 0.1 to 3.0 mg/kg and by week 6, clonal expansion occurred in CD4+ and CD8+ blood T cells.

J was trimmed by 4 bases and V by 0 bases; bases with no gene match: 7. The CDR3 extends over 17 amino acids. Germline V gene data show CDR1 as SGHRS and CDR2 as YFSETQ. TCRdb keeps only in-frame clones here, not all; method: immunoSEQ multiplex PCR. The repertoire holds about 40,000 clones, with 88% as singletons. This rearrangement joins TRBV5-1 to TRBJ1-1, with 12 bases that match TRBD1. Source: CD4+ or CD8+ T cells sorted from blood, taken in a trial of the OX40 agonist ivuxolimab. This sequence originates from an adult with an advanced solid tumor such as melanoma, head and neck, liver or kidney cancer. CDR3 DNA sequence: TGCGCCAGCAGCTTGGTAGGGACAGGGGGCGCGGGCACTGAAGCTTTCTTT. Its translation: CASSLVGTGGAGTEAFF.